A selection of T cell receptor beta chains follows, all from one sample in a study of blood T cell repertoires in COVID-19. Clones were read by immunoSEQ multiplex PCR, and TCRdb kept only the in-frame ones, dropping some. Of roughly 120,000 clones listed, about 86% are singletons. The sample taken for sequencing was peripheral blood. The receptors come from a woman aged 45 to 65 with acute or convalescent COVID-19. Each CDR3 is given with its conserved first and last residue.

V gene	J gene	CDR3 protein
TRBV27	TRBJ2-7	CASSRRAERGYEQYF
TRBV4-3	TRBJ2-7	CASSPKLTSGIYF
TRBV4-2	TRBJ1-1	CASSQVGRGTEAFF
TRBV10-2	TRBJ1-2	CASSEASGRYGYTF
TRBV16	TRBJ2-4	CASSQSGEAKNIQYF
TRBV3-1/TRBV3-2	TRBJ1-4	CASSQGQLPSIEKLFF
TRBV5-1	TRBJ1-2	CASSLTVSDGDYGYTF
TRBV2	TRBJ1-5	CASSDNFGQPQHF
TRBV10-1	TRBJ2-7	CASSGQGAGTSGSYEQYF
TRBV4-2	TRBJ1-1	CASSHDGTGGGAFF
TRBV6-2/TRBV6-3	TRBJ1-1	CASSYLQGWDDMNTEAFF
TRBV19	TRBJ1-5	CASSIDLGNQPQHF
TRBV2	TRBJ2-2	CASGGTVLGELFF
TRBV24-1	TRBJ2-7	CATSDLQARSSSYEQYF
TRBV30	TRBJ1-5	CAWSVRGGNQPQHF
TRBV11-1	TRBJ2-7	CASSYRDRDHEQYF
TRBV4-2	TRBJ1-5	CASSQRGKTGLNQPQHF
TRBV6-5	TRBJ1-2	CASSYGVNYGYTF
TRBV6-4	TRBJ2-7	CATIRFYEQYF
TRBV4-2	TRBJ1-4	CASPEGKGYEKLFF
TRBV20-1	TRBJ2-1	CSAGLFNEQFF
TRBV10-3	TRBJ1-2	CAISPRDRDSGYTF
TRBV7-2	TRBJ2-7	CASSLDDRASYEQYF
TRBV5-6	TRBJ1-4	CASSSFQAEKLFF
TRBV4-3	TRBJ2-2	CASSQDLPGELFF
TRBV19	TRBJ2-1	CASSIGTGGNNEQFF
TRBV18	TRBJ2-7	CASSPGTGSRYEQYF
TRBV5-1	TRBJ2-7	CASNLAGGFYEQYF
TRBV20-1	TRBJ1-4	CSAPENEKLFF
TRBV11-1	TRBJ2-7	CASSPPSGGPTYEQYF
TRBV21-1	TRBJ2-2	CASRGLAGGDIGGTGELFF
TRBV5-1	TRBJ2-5	CASSLAGVETQYF
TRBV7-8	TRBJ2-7	CASSFGVSGRGYEQYF
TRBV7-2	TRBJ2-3	CASSLSGSGGDTQYF
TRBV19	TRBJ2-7	CASSDRDRPYEQYF
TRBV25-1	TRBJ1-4	CASSPQGQGEKLFF
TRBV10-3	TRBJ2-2	CAIRGLAGGDGGELFF
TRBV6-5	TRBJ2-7	CASTPNPGTLSYQYF
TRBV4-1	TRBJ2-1	CASSQGGGVDVEQFF
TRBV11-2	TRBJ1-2	CASSLDPGQGMSGYTF
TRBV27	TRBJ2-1	CASSQGNYNEQFF
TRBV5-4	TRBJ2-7	CASSPWESTNEQYF
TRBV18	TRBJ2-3	CASSPAEGADTQYF
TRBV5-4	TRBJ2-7	CASSPGQGVYEQYF
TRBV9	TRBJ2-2	CASSVRGTGGTGELFF
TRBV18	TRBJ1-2	CASSPSDRGRGYTF
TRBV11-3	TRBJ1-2	CASTNGRGQKNQNGYTF
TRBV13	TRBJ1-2	CASRQTGSYGYTF
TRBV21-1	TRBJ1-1	CASSSRQGKNTEAFF
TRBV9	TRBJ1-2	CASSEGAAGYTF
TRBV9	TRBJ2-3	CASSVAQVSTDTQYF
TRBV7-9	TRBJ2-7	CASSVQGNYEQYF
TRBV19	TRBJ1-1	CASSIYWNTEAFF
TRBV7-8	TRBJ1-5	CASSSGRFGQGENQPQHF
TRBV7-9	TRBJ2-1	CASSLGTSGNSYNEQFF
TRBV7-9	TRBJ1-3	CASSPGTDSGNTIYF
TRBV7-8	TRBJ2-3	CASSPRLAEGTQYF